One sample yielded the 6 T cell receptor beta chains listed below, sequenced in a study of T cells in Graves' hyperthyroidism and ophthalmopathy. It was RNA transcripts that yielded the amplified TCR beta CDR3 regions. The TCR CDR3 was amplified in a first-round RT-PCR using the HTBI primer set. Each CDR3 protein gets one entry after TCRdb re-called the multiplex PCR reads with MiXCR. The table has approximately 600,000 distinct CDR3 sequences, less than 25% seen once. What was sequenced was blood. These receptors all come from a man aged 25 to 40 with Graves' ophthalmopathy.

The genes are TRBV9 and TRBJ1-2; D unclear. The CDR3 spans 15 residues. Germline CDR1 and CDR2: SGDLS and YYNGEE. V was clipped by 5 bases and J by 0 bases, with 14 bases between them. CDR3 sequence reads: CASSPWGDSNYGYTF. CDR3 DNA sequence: TGTGCCAGCAGTCCCTGGGGAGACTCTAACTATGGCTACACCTTC.

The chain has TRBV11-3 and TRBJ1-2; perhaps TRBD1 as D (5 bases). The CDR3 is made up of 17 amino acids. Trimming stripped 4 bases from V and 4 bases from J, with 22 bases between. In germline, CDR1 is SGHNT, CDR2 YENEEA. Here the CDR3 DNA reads TGTGCCAGCAGCTCCGGACACGTTCAAAAATATATCTATGGCTACACCTTC. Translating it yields CASSSGHVQKYIYGYTF.

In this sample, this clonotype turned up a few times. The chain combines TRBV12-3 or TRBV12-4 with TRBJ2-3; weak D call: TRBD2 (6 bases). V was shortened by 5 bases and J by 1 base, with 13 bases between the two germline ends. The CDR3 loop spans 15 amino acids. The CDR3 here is CASSPSWEGTDTQYF. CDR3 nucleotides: TGTGCCAGCAGTCCCTCCTGGGAGGGCACAGATACGCAGTATTTT.

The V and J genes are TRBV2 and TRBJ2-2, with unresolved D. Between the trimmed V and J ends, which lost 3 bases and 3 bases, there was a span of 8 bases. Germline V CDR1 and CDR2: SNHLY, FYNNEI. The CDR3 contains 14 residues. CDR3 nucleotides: TGTGCCAGCAGTGAGGGATACTACACCGGGGAGCTGTTTTTT. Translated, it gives CASSEGYYTGELFF.

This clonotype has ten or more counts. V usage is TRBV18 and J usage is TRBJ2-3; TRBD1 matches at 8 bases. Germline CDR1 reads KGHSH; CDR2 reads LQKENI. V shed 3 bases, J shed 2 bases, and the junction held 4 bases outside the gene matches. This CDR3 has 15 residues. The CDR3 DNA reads TGTGCCAGCTCACCGAGGACAGGGCACACAGATACGCAGTATTTT. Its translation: CASSPRTGHTDTQYF.

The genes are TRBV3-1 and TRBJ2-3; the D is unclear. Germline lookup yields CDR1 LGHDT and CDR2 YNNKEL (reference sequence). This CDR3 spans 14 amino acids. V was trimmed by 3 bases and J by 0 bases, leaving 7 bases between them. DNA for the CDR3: TGTGCCAGCAGCCAGGAATGGAGCACAGATACGCAGTATTTT. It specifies CASSQEWSTDTQYF.